This paragraph reports one T cell receptor (beta chain). Repertoires were generated with immunoSEQ multiplex PCR, while TCRdb's copy carries only in-frame clones and drops some. The repertoire consists of roughly 29,000 clones, with 75% to 90% occurring once and the leading ten covering 3% to 3.5%. The data stem from a study of T cell changes during pregnancy in multiple sclerosis. Deletions cut 6 bases from V and 7 bases from J, with 12 bases between. This CDR3 is 12 amino acids long. The germline V gene encodes CDR1 MDHEN and CDR2 SYDVKM. This receptor was identified in a female donor in good health, enrolled as a control in a pregnancy study. The J gene is TRBJ1-1, the V gene TRBV28, with D perhaps matching TRBD1 (5 bases). The specimen comprised CD4+ T cells from peripheral blood mononuclear cells, sampled in the first trimester of pregnancy. The CDR3 loop reads CASRLSGGEAFF. In DNA, the CDR3 is TGTGCCAGCAGGCTCTCCGGGGGTGAAGCTTTCTTT. Complete variable domain (other parts from reference TRBV28 and TRBJ1-1): DVKVTQSSRYLVKRTGEKVFLECVQDMDHENMFWYRQDPGLGLRLIYFSYDVKMKEKGDIPEGYSVSREKKERFSLILESASTNQTSMYLCASRLSGGEAFFGQGTRLTVV.